This record concerns one T cell receptor beta chain sequence. This receptor's antigen is unknown. No much larger clone exists at a distance of one base, and base qualities are not known. These data are taken from a study of OX40 agonist ivuxolimab in advanced cancers. For the wider study: The costimulatory receptor OX40 (CD134) was targeted by ivuxolimab, a fully human IgG2 agonistic monoclonal antibody. Intravenous ivuxolimab was administered to patients every 2 weeks at six dose levels: 0.01, 0.1, 0.3, 1.5, 3 and 10 mg/kg. Of the approximately 50 dose-escalation patients, hepatocellular carcinoma was present in about 19, melanoma in roughly 15, renal cell carcinoma in 9 and head and neck cancer in 9. In the dose-escalation cohort, 82.7% of patients were male, and the mean age was around 60 years, with a range of roughly 23 to 85. Patients were allowed to have had prior anti-PD-1, anti-PD-L1 or anti-CTLA-4 therapy, and roughly 40% of the dose-escalation patients had been treated with checkpoint inhibitors. Partial responses were achieved by three dose-escalation patients, of whom one had hepatocellular carcinoma and two had cutaneous melanoma. Peripheral TCRbeta sequencing was intended to test whether TCR sequence diversity was altered and clonal T-cell expansion was caused by ivuxolimab. The monotherapy dose-escalation portion (N = 52 patients) of the phase I ivuxolimab trial is reported in the paper.

Genomic DNA was extracted from sorted cells for sequencing of the TCRbeta CDR3 region. The immunoSEQ Assay was used for sequencing of TCRbeta CDR3 regions. TCRdb holds this immuneACCESS table with in-frame rearrangements only. Some clones are missing; in checked studies, unresolved V genes explain under half, and the rest has no known cause. Present in this sample are approximately 67,000 clones, around 83% of which were seen just once. The top ten clones comprise 2% to 3% of the sample. General conclusions and limits of the study: Low levels of normalized T-cell clonal expansion were also seen in some nonresponding patients. On average, CD8+ T cells showed more expanded clones than CD4+ T cells after ivuxolimab. At doses of 0.1 to 3.0 mg/kg, clonal expansion of both CD4+ and CD8+ blood T cells was observed from baseline to week 6. In the 0.1-3.0 mg/kg groups, partial responders were among the patients with the lowest normalized peripheral clonal expansion, particularly in CD8+ T cells. The antigen specificity of the peripheral T cells that underwent clonal expansion was not determined.

Reading from cysteine to phenylalanine, the CDR3 counts 15 amino acids. Only the CDR3 region is kept as DNA, spanning 45 bases read in frame from base 1. CDR1 and CDR2 are read off the germline V gene (reference sequence) as SEHNR and FQNEAQ. The V and J ends are trimmed by 5 bases and 6 bases, leaving 20 bases between them. Patients with a history of autoimmune disease or receiving systemic immunosuppression were excluded from the trial. Peripheral blood for TCR sequencing was collected from all dose cohorts at baseline, on cycle 4 day 1, and on cycle 7 day 1. Samples came from an open-label, multicenter, first-in-human phase I dose-escalation trial of ivuxolimab. Adults with locally advanced or metastatic melanoma, renal cell carcinoma, hepatocellular carcinoma or head and neck squamous cell carcinoma were enrolled in the trial. Before TCR sequencing, CD4+ T cells and CD8+ T cells were sorted from peripheral blood as separate populations.

The receptor comes from an adult with an advanced solid tumor such as melanoma, head and neck, liver or kidney cancer. The sequences come from CD4+ or CD8+ T cells sorted from blood, collected in a trial of the OX40 agonist ivuxolimab. The sequence is built from TRBV7-9 and TRBJ2-7; the best D guess is TRBD1, with 6 bases matching. The nucleotide sequence is given as TGTGCCAGCAGCACACCATCCGGGACAACCCTCGAGCAGTACTTC. It codes for CASSTPSGTTLEQYF.